The rows below give T cell receptor beta chains drawn from one sample of a study of response to subunit inactivated influenza vaccine. TCRdb processed the RT-PCR reads anew with MiXCR; each CDR3 protein has one entry. The sample lists 150,000 to 200,000 distinct CDR3 sequences, 11% occurring once. Material: non-naive T cells sorted from PBMCs, obtained more than 35 days after vaccination. These TCRs come from a man aged 45-60 years who received an inactivated influenza vaccine. Both conserved end residues are part of each CDR3. A D gene is named only where the DNA matches it firmly. Clone size is given for some rows only: seen once, a few or many times, or a class if the clone is expanded.

J gene: TRBJ2-6; clone size: few; V gene: TRBV5-1; D gene: TRBD2; CDR3 DNA: TGCGCCAGCAGCATAGCGGGAGGGGCTGGGGCCAACGTCCTGACTTTC; CDR3 protein: CASSIAGGAGANVLTF
J gene: TRBJ2-7; clone size: -; V gene: TRBV5-5; D gene: TRBD2; CDR3 DNA: TGTGCCAGCAGCTTGGGACTAGCGGAGCCGGTCTACGAGCAGTACTTC; CDR3 protein: CASSLGLAEPVYEQYF
J gene: TRBJ2-1; clone size: few; V gene: TRBV29-1; D gene: TRBD2; CDR3 DNA: TGCAGCGCCTCGGCTTACTTGGGAGGGAATGAGCAGTTCTTC; CDR3 protein: CSASAYLGGNEQFF
J gene: TRBJ2-5; clone size: few; V gene: TRBV20-1; D gene: -; CDR3 DNA: TGCAGTGCTAGAGGGCTAGCGCCACTCCAAGAGACCCAGTACTTC; CDR3 protein: CSARGLAPLQETQYF
J gene: TRBJ1-6; clone size: many; V gene: TRBV12-3/TRBV12-4; D gene: -; CDR3 DNA: TGTGCCAGCAGAACCCAAACTTCACCCCTCCACTTT; CDR3 protein: CASRTQTSPLHF
J gene: TRBJ2-2; clone size: few; V gene: TRBV7-2; D gene: -; CDR3 DNA: TGTGCCAGCAGCTTAAGGGACGGGGAGCTGTTTTTT; CDR3 protein: CASSLRDGELFF
J gene: TRBJ2-7; clone size: many; V gene: TRBV10-3; D gene: -; CDR3 DNA: TGTGCCATCAGTGAGTCGGGTCCACAGTACTTC; CDR3 protein: CAISESGPQYF
J gene: TRBJ1-3; clone size: few; V gene: TRBV5-8; D gene: -; CDR3 DNA: TGTGCCAGCAGCCCGGCGGCGGGCCGGGCGAGTGGAAACACCATATATTTT; CDR3 protein: CASSPAAGRASGNTIYF
J gene: TRBJ2-3; clone size: -; V gene: TRBV10-3; D gene: TRBD1; CDR3 DNA: TGTGCCATCGGGACAGGGGGCAACACAGATACGCAGTATTTT; CDR3 protein: CAIGTGGNTDTQYF
J gene: TRBJ2-1; clone size: few; V gene: TRBV7-2; D gene: -; CDR3 DNA: TGTGCCAGCAGCCTACGGGCGCACAGCGATGAGCAGTTCTTC; CDR3 protein: CASSLRAHSDEQFF
J gene: TRBJ1-5; clone size: -; V gene: TRBV20-1; D gene: TRBD1; CDR3 DNA: TGCAGTGCTAGAGATACAGGGGGCGCGGGCAATCAGCCCCAGCATTTT; CDR3 protein: CSARDTGGAGNQPQHF
J gene: TRBJ2-3; clone size: many; V gene: TRBV29-1; D gene: -; CDR3 DNA: TGCAGCGTCGGACGTGGGGGCGCAGATACGCAGTATTTT; CDR3 protein: CSVGRGGADTQYF
J gene: TRBJ2-2; clone size: many; V gene: TRBV5-1; D gene: TRBD1; CDR3 DNA: TGCGCCAGCAAGCAGACAGGGGGCACCGGGGAGCTGTTTTTT; CDR3 protein: CASKQTGGTGELFF
J gene: TRBJ2-3; clone size: few; V gene: TRBV7-9; D gene: -; CDR3 DNA: TGTGCCAGCAGCTTTGGCAGGAGCACAGATACGCAGTATTTT; CDR3 protein: CASSFGRSTDTQYF
J gene: TRBJ2-1; clone size: few; V gene: TRBV6-2/TRBV6-3; D gene: -; CDR3 DNA: TGTGCCAGCAGGGACCGGGGCAATGAGCAGTTCTTC; CDR3 protein: CASRDRGNEQFF
J gene: TRBJ2-1; clone size: few; V gene: TRBV9; D gene: TRBD1; CDR3 DNA: TGTGCCAGCAGCGTGGGGACAGGGCGGAACAATGAGCAGTTCTTC; CDR3 protein: CASSVGTGRNNEQFF
J gene: TRBJ2-1; clone size: -; V gene: TRBV9; D gene: -; CDR3 DNA: TGTGCCAGCAGCGGGGGCCTGAGCTCCTACAATGAGCAGTTCTTC; CDR3 protein: CASSGGLSSYNEQFF
J gene: TRBJ1-1; clone size: few; V gene: TRBV6-5; D gene: -; CDR3 DNA: TGTGCCAGCAGTTACTCGGGCAGTGAAGCTTTCTTT; CDR3 protein: CASSYSGSEAFF
J gene: TRBJ2-5; clone size: -; V gene: TRBV20-1; D gene: TRBD2; CDR3 DNA: TGCAGTGCTACTCGGGGGGGCGAAGAGACCCAGTACTTC; CDR3 protein: CSATRGGEETQYF
J gene: TRBJ2-7; clone size: -; V gene: TRBV27; D gene: TRBD2; CDR3 DNA: TGTGCCAGCAGTTTATTACTAGCGGGAGGGTTCTACGAGCAGTACTTC; CDR3 protein: CASSLLLAGGFYEQYF
J gene: TRBJ2-1; clone size: -; V gene: TRBV3-1; D gene: TRBD1; CDR3 DNA: TGTGCCAGCAGGACAGGGAATGAGCAGTTCTTC; CDR3 protein: CASRTGNEQFF
J gene: TRBJ2-7; clone size: few; V gene: TRBV20-1; D gene: -; CDR3 DNA: TGCAGTGCTAGTAGTGCAAATAGGCAGTCCGGATACGAGCAGTACTTC; CDR3 protein: CSASSANRQSGYEQYF
J gene: TRBJ1-5; clone size: -; V gene: TRBV6-2/TRBV6-3; D gene: -; CDR3 DNA: TGTGCCAGCAGTTACTCACGGGGGTACACTAGCAATCAGCCCCAGCATTTT; CDR3 protein: CASSYSRGYTSNQPQHF
J gene: TRBJ2-3; clone size: once; V gene: TRBV30; D gene: -; CDR3 DNA: TGTGCCTGGAGTTGGCCAGGGCGGGGAGATACGCAGTATTTT; CDR3 protein: CAWSWPGRGDTQYF
J gene: TRBJ2-7; clone size: few; V gene: TRBV5-8; D gene: TRBD1; CDR3 DNA: TGTGCCAGCAGCATAGGACAGGGGCGGTCCTACGAGCAGTACTTC; CDR3 protein: CASSIGQGRSYEQYF
J gene: TRBJ2-1; clone size: -; V gene: TRBV29-1; D gene: TRBD1; CDR3 DNA: TGCAGCGTCGGGACAGGGGCTGAGCAGTTCTTC; CDR3 protein: CSVGTGAEQFF
J gene: TRBJ1-5; clone size: -; V gene: TRBV2; D gene: -; CDR3 DNA: TGTGCCAGCAGTGTTGGGAGGCAGCCCCAGCATTTT; CDR3 protein: CASSVGRQPQHF
J gene: TRBJ2-1; clone size: many; V gene: TRBV12-3/TRBV12-4; D gene: TRBD1; CDR3 DNA: TGTGCCAGCAGTATGGGGACAGTCGTGTTGTTC; CDR3 protein: CASSMGTVVLF
J gene: TRBJ2-7; clone size: -; V gene: TRBV20-1; D gene: -; CDR3 DNA: TGCAGTGCGGGGGGGACAGCGTCTACCTACGAGCAGTACTTC; CDR3 protein: CSAGGTASTYEQYF
J gene: TRBJ2-5; clone size: many; V gene: TRBV20-1; D gene: TRBD1; CDR3 DNA: TGCAGTGCTAGAGCCATGGGGACAGGACAAGAAGAGACCCAGTACTTC; CDR3 protein: CSARAMGTGQEETQYF
J gene: TRBJ2-7; clone size: few; V gene: TRBV20-1; D gene: -; CDR3 DNA: TGCAGTGCTAACAGGCTCACCTACGAGCAGTACTTC; CDR3 protein: CSANRLTYEQYF
J gene: TRBJ1-2; clone size: many; V gene: TRBV9; D gene: TRBD1; CDR3 DNA: TGTGCCAGCAGCGTAGGGGACAGGGGGAACTATGGCTACACCTTC; CDR3 protein: CASSVGDRGNYGYTF
J gene: TRBJ1-1; clone size: -; V gene: TRBV9; D gene: -; CDR3 DNA: TGTGCCAGCAGCGTAGGGGGGACATTCAAGACTGAAGCTTTCTTT; CDR3 protein: CASSVGGTFKTEAFF
J gene: TRBJ2-3; clone size: -; V gene: TRBV27; D gene: TRBD2; CDR3 DNA: TGTGCCAGCAACCGGGCCGGGACTAGCGGAAGCACAGATACGCAGTATTTT; CDR3 protein: CASNRAGTSGSTDTQYF
J gene: TRBJ1-2; clone size: few; V gene: TRBV9; D gene: -; CDR3 DNA: TGTGCCAGCAGCGTAGCCACGAGTATAGGGTATGGCTACACCTTC; CDR3 protein: CASSVATSIGYGYTF
J gene: TRBJ1-5; clone size: many; V gene: TRBV6-6; D gene: -; CDR3 DNA: TGTGCCAGCAGGGCCTGGGGCAATCAGCCCCAGCATTTT; CDR3 protein: CASRAWGNQPQHF
J gene: TRBJ2-7; clone size: -; V gene: TRBV7-2; D gene: TRBD1; CDR3 DNA: TGTGCCAGCAGCCGGGACAGGGGGCTCCTATACTTC; CDR3 protein: CASSRDRGLLYF
J gene: TRBJ2-7; clone size: few; V gene: TRBV19; D gene: TRBD2; CDR3 DNA: TGTGCCAGTAGAGAAAGGGCGGGAGCCCCCTACGAGCAGTACTTC; CDR3 protein: CASRERAGAPYEQYF
J gene: TRBJ2-5; clone size: few; V gene: TRBV28; D gene: -; CDR3 DNA: TGTGCCAGCAGTTTTAACAGCCAAGAGACCCAGTACTTC; CDR3 protein: CASSFNSQETQYF
J gene: TRBJ1-5; clone size: -; V gene: TRBV30; D gene: -; CDR3 DNA: TGTGCCTGGAGCGTTCAAGGGAGGCCTCAGCCCCAGCATTTT; CDR3 protein: CAWSVQGRPQPQHF
J gene: TRBJ1-2; clone size: few; V gene: TRBV3-1; D gene: TRBD1; CDR3 DNA: TGTGCCTGCAGTTTCCGTCTCCAACACGGGACAGGGAACTATGGCTACACCTTC; CDR3 protein: CACSFRLQHGTGNYGYTF
J gene: TRBJ2-5; clone size: few; V gene: TRBV20-1; D gene: -; CDR3 DNA: TGCAGTGCTAGAGTACTGGGGGCAGGGGTAGAGACCCAGTACTTC; CDR3 protein: CSARVLGAGVETQYF
J gene: TRBJ2-2; clone size: few; V gene: TRBV20-1; D gene: -; CDR3 DNA: TGCAGTGCTACTCAGGGCGGGGAGCTGTTTTTT; CDR3 protein: CSATQGGELFF
J gene: TRBJ2-3; clone size: few; V gene: TRBV4-3; D gene: TRBD1; CDR3 DNA: TGCGCCAGCAGCCCCGACAGGGCAGATACGCAGTATTTT; CDR3 protein: CASSPDRADTQYF
J gene: TRBJ2-3; clone size: -; V gene: TRBV7-8; D gene: TRBD1; CDR3 DNA: TGTGCCAGCAGCTTATGGGACAGGGAAACCACAGATACGCAGTATTTT; CDR3 protein: CASSLWDRETTDTQYF
J gene: TRBJ2-1; clone size: -; V gene: TRBV5-4; D gene: -; CDR3 DNA: TGTGCCAGCAGCCCTACACGGAGCGGGCTTAACAATGAGCAGTTCTTC; CDR3 protein: CASSPTRSGLNNEQFF
J gene: TRBJ2-2; clone size: -; V gene: TRBV7-2; D gene: -; CDR3 DNA: TGTGCCAGCAGTGTGTCCCATACCCCCACCGGGGAGCTGTTTTTT; CDR3 protein: CASSVSHTPTGELFF
J gene: TRBJ1-2; clone size: many; V gene: TRBV5-5; D gene: TRBD1; CDR3 DNA: TGTGCCAGCATCAATCACCCGGGACAGGGAAACTATGGCTACACCTTC; CDR3 protein: CASINHPGQGNYGYTF
J gene: TRBJ2-6; clone size: few; V gene: TRBV20-1; D gene: -; CDR3 DNA: TGCAGTGCTAGAGATCGTAAGGCAGGGGGGGCTGGGGCCAACGTCCTGACTTTC; CDR3 protein: CSARDRKAGGAGANVLTF